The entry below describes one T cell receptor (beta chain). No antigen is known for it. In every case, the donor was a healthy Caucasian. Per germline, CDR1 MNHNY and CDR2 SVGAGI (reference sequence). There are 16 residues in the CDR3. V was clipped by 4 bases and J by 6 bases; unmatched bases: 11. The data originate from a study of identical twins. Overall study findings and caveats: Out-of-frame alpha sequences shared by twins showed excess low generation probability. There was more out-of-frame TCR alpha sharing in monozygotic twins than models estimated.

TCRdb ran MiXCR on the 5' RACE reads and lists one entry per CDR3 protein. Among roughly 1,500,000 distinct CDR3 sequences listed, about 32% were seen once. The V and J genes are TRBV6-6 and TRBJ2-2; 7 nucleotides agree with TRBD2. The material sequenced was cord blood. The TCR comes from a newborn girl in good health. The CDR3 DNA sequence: TGTGCCAGCAGTTGGGGGGGGGGAGGTACCCCCGGGGAGCTGTTTTTT. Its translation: CASSWGGGGTPGELFF.